The text below deals with one T cell receptor (beta chain). The CDR3 is 16 amino acids. V was pared by 0 bases and J by 1 base, with 12 bases between. CDR1 is MNHEY and CDR2 is SVGAGI in the germline V gene. The data were taken from a study of T cell changes during pregnancy in multiple sclerosis. The assay was immunoSEQ multiplex PCR, and TCRdb's table has in-frame clones only and misses some. The sample lists tens of thousands of clones; roughly 93% were seen once. This TCR was recovered from a female donor with multiple sclerosis, enrolled in a pregnancy study. The starting material was peripheral blood, obtained in the first trimester of pregnancy. This chain connects TRBV6-5 to TRBJ1-1; D may be TRBD1 (6 bases). For the CDR3, the DNA is TGTGCCAGCAGTTACTCGATGGGGGCCCCGAACACTGAAGCTTTCTTT. Amino acids: CASSYSMGAPNTEAFF.